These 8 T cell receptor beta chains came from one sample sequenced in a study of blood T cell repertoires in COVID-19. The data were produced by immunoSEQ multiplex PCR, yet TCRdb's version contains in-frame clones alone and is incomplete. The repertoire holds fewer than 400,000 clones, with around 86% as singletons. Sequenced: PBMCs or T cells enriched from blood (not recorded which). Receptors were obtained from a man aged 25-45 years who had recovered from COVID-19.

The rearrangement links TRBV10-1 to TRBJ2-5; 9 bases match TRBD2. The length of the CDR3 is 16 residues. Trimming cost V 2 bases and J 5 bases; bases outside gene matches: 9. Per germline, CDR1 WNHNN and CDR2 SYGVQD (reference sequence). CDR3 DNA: TGCGCCAGCAGTGAGAGGCGTAGCGGGAGACCCGAGACCCAGTACTTC. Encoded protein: CASSERRSGRPETQYF.

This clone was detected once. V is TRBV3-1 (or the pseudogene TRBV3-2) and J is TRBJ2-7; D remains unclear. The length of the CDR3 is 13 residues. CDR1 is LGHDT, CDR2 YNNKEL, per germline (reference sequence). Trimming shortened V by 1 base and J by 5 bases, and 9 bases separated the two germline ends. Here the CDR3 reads CASSQGWLNEQYF. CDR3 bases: TGTGCCAGCAGCCAAGGATGGCTCAACGAGCAGTACTTC.

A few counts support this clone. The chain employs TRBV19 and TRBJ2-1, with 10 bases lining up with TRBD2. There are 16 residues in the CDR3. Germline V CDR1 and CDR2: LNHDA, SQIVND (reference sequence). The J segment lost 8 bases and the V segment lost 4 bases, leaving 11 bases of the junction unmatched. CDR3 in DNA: TGTGCCAGTAGTACCGCCATAGCGGGAGGAACGGATGAGCAGTTCTTC. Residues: CASSTAIAGGTDEQFF.

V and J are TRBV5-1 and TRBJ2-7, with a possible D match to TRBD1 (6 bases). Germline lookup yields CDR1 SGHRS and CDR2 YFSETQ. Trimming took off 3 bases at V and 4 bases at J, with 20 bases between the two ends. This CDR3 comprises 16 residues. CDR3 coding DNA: TGCGCCAGCAGCTCCCGACAGGCAAGTAGTCATTACGAGCAGTACTTC. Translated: CASSSRQASSHYEQYF.

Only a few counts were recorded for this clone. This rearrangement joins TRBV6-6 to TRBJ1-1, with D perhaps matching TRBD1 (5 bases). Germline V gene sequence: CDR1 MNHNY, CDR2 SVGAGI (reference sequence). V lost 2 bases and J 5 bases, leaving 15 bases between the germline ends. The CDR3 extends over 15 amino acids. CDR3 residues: CASSYARGRGTEAFF. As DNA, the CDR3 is TGTGCCAGCAGTTACGCGAGAGGCCGGGGGACTGAAGCTTTCTTT.

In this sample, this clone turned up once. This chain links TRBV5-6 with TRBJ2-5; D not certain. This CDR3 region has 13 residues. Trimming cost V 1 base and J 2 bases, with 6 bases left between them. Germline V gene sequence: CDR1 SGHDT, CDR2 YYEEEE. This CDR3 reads CASSLLGQETQYF. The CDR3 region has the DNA TGTGCCAGCAGCTTGCTCGGGCAAGAGACCCAGTACTTC.

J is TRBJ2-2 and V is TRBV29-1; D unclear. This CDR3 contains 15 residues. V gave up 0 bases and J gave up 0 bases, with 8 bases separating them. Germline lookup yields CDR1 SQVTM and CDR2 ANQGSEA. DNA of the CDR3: TGCAGCGTTGAAGATGAGGCACCGAACACCGGGGAGCTGTTTTTT. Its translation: CSVEDEAPNTGELFF.

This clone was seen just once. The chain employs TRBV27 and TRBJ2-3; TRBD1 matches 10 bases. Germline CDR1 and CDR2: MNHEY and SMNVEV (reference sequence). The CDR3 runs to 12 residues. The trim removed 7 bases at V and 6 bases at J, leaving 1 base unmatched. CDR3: CASTTGGDTQYF. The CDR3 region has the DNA TGTGCCAGCACGACAGGGGGCGATACGCAGTATTTT.